The rows below give T cell receptor beta chains drawn from one sample of a study of graft-versus-host responses after intestinal transplantation. The method was immunoSEQ multiplex PCR; TCRdb's version includes in-frame clones alone and lacks a portion of them. The sample has some 8,000 clones; just under 95% are singletons. The sequencing here drew on PBMCs, taken 30 to 33 days after intestinal transplant. These receptors all stem from a human patient who received an intestinal transplant, so some T cells may come from the graft donor. CDR3s include the opening cysteine and the closing phenylalanine or tryptophan. The D gene is left open where the match is weak. Only some rows state a clone size, as once, few, many or a class for expanded clones.

clone_size: -; j_call: TRBJ1-5; cdr3_length: 14; d_call: -; v_call: TRBV15; cdr3_aa: CATSRGNRNQPQHF; cdr3_nt: TGTGCCACCAGCAGAGGGAATCGTAATCAGCCCCAGCATTTT
clone_size: few; j_call: TRBJ2-1; cdr3_length: 14; d_call: TRBD2; v_call: TRBV9; cdr3_aa: CASSTSGGAIEQFF; cdr3_nt: TGTGCCAGCAGCACGAGCGGGGGGGCGATTGAGCAGTTCTTC
clone_size: once; j_call: TRBJ2-7; cdr3_length: 15; d_call: TRBD1; v_call: TRBV25-1; cdr3_aa: CASSAPDRGPYEQYF; cdr3_nt: TGTGCCAGCAGTGCCCCCGACAGGGGTCCCTACGAGCAGTACTTC
clone_size: -; j_call: TRBJ1-2; cdr3_length: 15; d_call: TRBD1; v_call: TRBV13; cdr3_aa: CASSLSRTGRKGYTF; cdr3_nt: TGTGCCAGCAGCTTATCCCGGACAGGGAGGAAGGGCTACACCTTC
clone_size: -; j_call: TRBJ2-3; cdr3_length: 14; d_call: -; v_call: TRBV4-2; cdr3_aa: CASSQDTFTDTQYF; cdr3_nt: TGTGCCAGCAGCCAAGATACTTTTACAGATACGCAGTATTTT
clone_size: once; j_call: TRBJ2-1; cdr3_length: 12; d_call: -; v_call: TRBV5-1; cdr3_aa: CASSSPVNEQFF; cdr3_nt: TGCGCCAGCAGCTCGCCCGTTAATGAGCAGTTCTTC
clone_size: -; j_call: TRBJ2-3; cdr3_length: 16; d_call: -; v_call: TRBV4-1; cdr3_aa: CASSGRGAYYTDTQYF; cdr3_nt: TGCGCCAGCAGCGGACGGGGGGCCTATTACACAGATACGCAGTATTTT
clone_size: -; j_call: TRBJ1-2; cdr3_length: 15; d_call: TRBD1; v_call: TRBV6-6; cdr3_aa: CASSWEDREKNGYTF; cdr3_nt: TGTGCCAGCAGTTGGGAAGACAGGGAGAAAAATGGCTACACCTTC
clone_size: -; j_call: TRBJ1-2; cdr3_length: 13; d_call: -; v_call: TRBV6-5; cdr3_aa: CASSDDLERGYTF; cdr3_nt: TGTGCCAGCAGCGACGATTTGGAACGGGGCTACACCTTC
clone_size: -; j_call: TRBJ2-5; cdr3_length: 16; d_call: TRBD2; v_call: TRBV9; cdr3_aa: CASSVGLAGGRGTQYF; cdr3_nt: TGTGCCAGCAGCGTCGGACTAGCGGGGGGGCGGGGGACCCAGTACTTC
clone_size: -; j_call: TRBJ1-2; cdr3_length: 18; d_call: -; v_call: TRBV2; cdr3_aa: CASMKAGVEKNANYGYTF; cdr3_nt: TGTGCCAGCATGAAGGCAGGGGTAGAGAAAAACGCAAACTATGGCTACACCTTC
clone_size: -; j_call: TRBJ2-5; cdr3_length: 15; d_call: -; v_call: TRBV6-4; cdr3_aa: CASSDWAAFQETQYF; cdr3_nt: TGTGCCAGCAGTGACTGGGCTGCCTTCCAAGAGACCCAGTACTTC
clone_size: -; j_call: TRBJ1-1; cdr3_length: 14; d_call: -; v_call: TRBV5-6; cdr3_aa: CASSLGTVNTEAFF; cdr3_nt: TGTGCCAGCAGCCTGGGGACCGTGAACACTGAAGCTTTCTTT
clone_size: -; j_call: TRBJ2-1; cdr3_length: 12; d_call: -; v_call: TRBV12-5; cdr3_aa: CASGPPSGEQFF; cdr3_nt: TGTGCTAGTGGTCCCCCTTCGGGTGAGCAGTTCTTC
clone_size: -; j_call: TRBJ2-2; cdr3_length: 19; d_call: -; v_call: TRBV1; cdr3_aa: CTSSQDHDRPNQRYGELFF; cdr3_nt: TGCACCAGCAGCCAAGATCATGACAGGCCCAATCAACGTTACGGGGAGCTGTTTTTT
clone_size: -; j_call: TRBJ2-7; cdr3_length: 16; d_call: -; v_call: TRBV18; cdr3_aa: CASSPPPWDGNYEQYF; cdr3_nt: TGTGCCAGCTCACCACCTCCATGGGACGGGAACTACGAGCAGTACTTC
clone_size: -; j_call: TRBJ2-3; cdr3_length: 13; d_call: -; v_call: TRBV27; cdr3_aa: CASSFAPTDTQYF; cdr3_nt: TGTGCCAGCAGTTTTGCGCCAACAGATACGCAGTATTTT
clone_size: -; j_call: TRBJ1-3; cdr3_length: 13; d_call: -; v_call: TRBV6-6; cdr3_aa: CASSGHSGNTIYF; cdr3_nt: TGTGCCAGCAGTGGACACTCTGGAAACACCATATATTTT
clone_size: -; j_call: TRBJ1-1; cdr3_length: 14; d_call: -; v_call: TRBV13; cdr3_aa: CASSLTQSNTEAFF; cdr3_nt: TGTGCCAGCAGCCTGACACAATCGAACACTGAAGCTTTCTTT
clone_size: -; j_call: TRBJ1-1; cdr3_length: 14; d_call: -; v_call: TRBV4-3; cdr3_aa: CASSHRGVNTEAFF; cdr3_nt: TGCGCCAGCAGCCATAGAGGGGTGAACACTGAAGCTTTCTTT
clone_size: -; j_call: TRBJ2-7; cdr3_length: 16; d_call: TRBD2; v_call: TRBV11-2; cdr3_aa: CASSSGRGGDSYEQYF; cdr3_nt: TGTGCCAGCAGCTCCGGGCGGGGAGGGGACTCCTACGAGCAGTACTTC
clone_size: -; j_call: TRBJ2-1; cdr3_length: 17; d_call: -; v_call: TRBV9; cdr3_aa: CASSPLASRSSYNEQFF; cdr3_nt: TGTGCCAGCAGCCCCCTAGCGAGCAGGAGCTCCTACAATGAGCAGTTCTTC
clone_size: -; j_call: TRBJ1-1; cdr3_length: 19; d_call: -; v_call: TRBV7-3; cdr3_aa: CASSLRPWGERRVNTEAFF; cdr3_nt: TGTGCCAGCAGCTTAAGACCTTGGGGGGAAAGGAGGGTGAACACTGAAGCTTTCTTT
clone_size: -; j_call: TRBJ2-7; cdr3_length: 12; d_call: -; v_call: TRBV11-3; cdr3_aa: CASSLGKYEQYF; cdr3_nt: TGTGCCAGCAGCTTAGGCAAATACGAGCAGTACTTC
clone_size: -; j_call: TRBJ1-1; cdr3_length: 14; d_call: -; v_call: TRBV9; cdr3_aa: CASSVAAGTSEAFF; cdr3_nt: TGTGCCAGCAGCGTCGCAGCAGGGACATCCGAAGCTTTCTTT
clone_size: -; j_call: TRBJ2-7; cdr3_length: 15; d_call: -; v_call: TRBV6-1; cdr3_aa: CASSEANLPGYEQYF; cdr3_nt: TGTGCCAGCAGTGAAGCAAACCTCCCCGGATACGAGCAGTACTTC
clone_size: -; j_call: TRBJ1-5; cdr3_length: 13; d_call: -; v_call: TRBV4-1; cdr3_aa: CASSQDRSGPQHF; cdr3_nt: TGCGCCAGCAGCCAAGATCGCTCCGGGCCCCAGCATTTT
clone_size: -; j_call: TRBJ2-7; cdr3_length: 15; d_call: -; v_call: TRBV30; cdr3_aa: CAWSVMGQGLIEQYF; cdr3_nt: TGTGCCTGGAGTGTTATGGGCCAGGGGTTGATCGAGCAGTACTTC
clone_size: -; j_call: TRBJ2-7; cdr3_length: 18; d_call: -; v_call: TRBV11-2; cdr3_aa: CASSSPPWDLYAWDEQYF; cdr3_nt: TGTGCCAGCAGCTCCCCACCCTGGGACCTCTACGCTTGGGACGAGCAGTACTTC
clone_size: -; j_call: TRBJ2-7; cdr3_length: 14; d_call: -; v_call: TRBV6-6; cdr3_aa: CASREGGESYEQYF; cdr3_nt: TGTGCCAGCAGAGAAGGGGGGGAATCCTACGAGCAGTACTTC
clone_size: -; j_call: TRBJ1-5; cdr3_length: 19; d_call: -; v_call: TRBV19; cdr3_aa: CASSIRGGQVVYSNQPQHF; cdr3_nt: TGTGCCAGTAGTATAAGGGGGGGACAAGTCGTTTATAGCAATCAGCCCCAGCATTTT
clone_size: -; j_call: TRBJ1-3; cdr3_length: 14; d_call: -; v_call: TRBV14; cdr3_aa: CASSRTDRGNTIYF; cdr3_nt: TGTGCCAGCAGCCGCACAGACAGGGGAAACACCATATATTTT
clone_size: -; j_call: TRBJ2-1; cdr3_length: 16; d_call: TRBD2; v_call: TRBV29-1; cdr3_aa: CSTYTSGDESYNEQFF; cdr3_nt: TGCAGCACATACACTAGCGGGGATGAATCCTACAATGAGCAGTTCTTC